Below are 13 T cell receptor beta chains sequenced from a single sample in a study of CD8 T cells in Susac syndrome (dated by TCRdb to the late 2010s). The protocol used for the library was the immunoSEQ multiplex PCR assay. RNA was extracted using the RNeasy kit, and roughly 0.45 to 1 microgram was reverse transcribed with random hexamers. The public sequencing data were trimmed at Q25 with fastp and processed into clonotypes with MiXCR by TCRdb, which kept only in-frame beta chains. One record per CDR3 amino acid sequence lists the most common genes and DNA. Across this sample there are 150,000 to 200,000 distinct CDR3 sequences, with approximately 93% seen only once. The ten top clones hold around 0.097% of the sample. Sequencing was performed on CD4+ T cells from PBMCs. All receptors come from a human donor with multiple sclerosis.

V and J are TRBV18 and TRBJ2-5; D unresolved. The length of the CDR3 is 13 residues. Germline-derived CDR1 and CDR2 are KGHSH and LQKENI. V was shortened by 4 bases and J by 2 bases, with 8 bases between the two germline ends. The CDR3 reads CASSQPGQETQYF. In DNA form, the CDR3 reads TGTGCCAGCTCACAGCCAGGACAAGAGACCCAGTACTTC.

V and J are TRBV28 and TRBJ2-7; the match to TRBD1 covers 9 bases. This CDR3 comprises 12 residues. The germline CDR1 and CDR2 sequences are MDHEN and SYDVKM. V lost 5 bases, J lost 11 bases, and 7 bases stayed unmatched. The CDR3 loop reads CASSRRRTGEYF. In DNA, the CDR3 is TGTGCCAGCAGTCGCCGACGGACAGGGGAGTACTTC. Supplemented by reference TRBV28 and TRBJ2-7, the full variable domain reads DVKVTQSSRYLVKRTGEKVFLECVQDMDHENMFWYRQDPGLGLRLIYFSYDVKMKEKGDIPEGYSVSREKKERFSLILESASTNQTSMYLCASSRRRTGEYFGPGTRLTVT.

The rearrangement uses TRBV7-6 and TRBJ2-3, with D unclear. The V end was cut by 7 bases, the J end by 3 bases, with 11 bases between. CDR1 is SGHVS, CDR2 FNYEAQ, per germline. The CDR3 extends over 13 amino acids. The DNA for the CDR3 is TGTGCCAGCACCACAAGTTGGACAGATACGCAGTATTTT. Amino acids: CASTTSWTDTQYF.

The chain couples TRBV18 to TRBJ2-1; 7 bases agree with TRBD1. The ends lost 2 bases at V and 8 bases at J; junction bases unmatched: 3. There are 13 residues in the CDR3. The V gene's germline CDR1 is KGHSH and CDR2 LQKENI. CDR3 DNA: TGTGCCAGCTCACCATTGAGGGGGCATGAGCAGTTCTTC. Protein: CASSPLRGHEQFF.

The J gene is TRBJ2-5, the V gene TRBV3-1, with D possibly called TRBD1 or TRBD2 (6 bases each). The CDR3 totals 14 residues. V lost 5 bases, J lost 1 base, and 11 bases lay in between. Germline V gene lookup returns CDR1 LGHDT and CDR2 YNNKEL (reference sequence). The CDR3: CASSLKGGQETQYF. In nucleotides, the CDR3 is TGTGCCAGCAGCTTAAAGGGGGGCCAAGAGACCCAGTACTTC.

Written as DNA, the CDR3 is TGCGCCAGCAGCCTCGCGACAGACAATCAGCCCCAGCATTTT. Its translation: CASSLATDNQPQHF. V and J are TRBV4-3 and TRBJ1-5; D might be TRBD1 (5 bases). The CDR3 covers 14 residues. V was clipped by 4 bases and J by 3 bases, with 10 bases between them. From germline, CDR1 is LGHNA and CDR2 YSLEER.

V gene TRBV20-1 combines with J gene TRBJ2-4; TRBD2 is a possible D gene (6 bases). The CDR3 runs to 14 residues. Per germline, CDR1 DFQATT and CDR2 SNEGSKA (reference sequence). Trimming took off 5 bases at V and 8 bases at J, with 19 bases between the two ends. This CDR3 is CSAPPGGDRDIQYF. The CDR3 DNA sequence: TGCAGTGCTCCACCAGGAGGGGATCGCGACATTCAGTACTTC.

The chain combines TRBV29-1 with TRBJ2-1, with 13 bases fitting TRBD2. The germline V gene has CDR1 SQVTM and CDR2 ANQGSEA. V trimming: 5 bases; J trimming: 7 bases; junction bases outside the gene matches: 5. The CDR3 contains 14 residues. The CDR3 protein is CSVLWTSGRNEQFF. CDR3 nucleotide sequence: TGCAGCGTTCTCTGGACTAGCGGGAGAAATGAGCAGTTCTTC.

J is TRBJ2-5 and V is TRBV11-2, with 7 bases fitting TRBD1. The CDR3 sequence is 14 residues long. From germline, CDR1 is SGHAT and CDR2 FQNNGV. J was trimmed by 2 bases and V by 5 bases; bases with no gene match: 5. The CDR3 region has the DNA TGTGCCAGCAGCCGTATGACAGGGCAAGAGACCCAGTACTTC. Protein: CASSRMTGQETQYF.

The chain employs TRBV27 and TRBJ2-3, with D possibly matching TRBD2 (5 bases). This CDR3 is 14 amino acids long. The V gene's germline CDR1 is MNHEY and CDR2 SMNVEV (reference sequence). The V end was cut by 3 bases, the J end by 2 bases, with 9 bases between. The chain's CDR3 is CASSLDWSTDTQYF. CDR3 DNA: TGTGCCAGCAGTTTGGACTGGTCCACAGATACGCAGTATTTT.

The chain is built from TRBV7-2 and TRBJ1-1; D uncertain. Between the trimmed V and J ends, which lost 5 bases and 1 base, there was a span of 8 bases. Per germline, CDR1 SGHTA and CDR2 FQGNSA. There are 13 residues in the CDR3. CDR3 nucleotides: TGTGCCAGCAGCACGCAAGAGAACACTGAAGCTTTCTTT. This gives the protein CASSTQENTEAFF.

CDR3 in DNA: TGTGCCAGCTCACCACCCAGACAGGCGGGTCTGGAAGAGCAGTACTTC. Translating it yields CASSPPRQAGLEEQYF. The chain employs TRBV18 and TRBJ2-7; TRBD1 is a possible D gene (6 bases). V shed 0 bases and J shed 7 bases, with 19 bases lying between them. The CDR3 is made up of 16 amino acids. The germline V gene encodes CDR1 KGHSH and CDR2 LQKENI.

J is TRBJ2-7 and V is TRBV6-5; D ambiguous. Germline CDR1 and CDR2: MNHEY and SVGAGI. The V end lost 0 bases, the J end lost 3 bases, and 9 bases lay between the germline ends. This CDR3 comprises 14 residues. The CDR3 DNA sequence: TGTGCCAGCAGTTACTCGGGCAAATACTACGAGCAGTACTTC. Protein sequence: CASSYSGKYYEQYF.